This paragraph reports one T cell receptor beta chain. In this sample, this clone turned up many times. Its antigen is still unknown. No base-level quality is on record; no much larger clone is a single base apart. The source of the sample is a study of metastatic and nonmetastatic thyroid tumors (dated by TCRdb to 2020 to 2022). Regarding the complete study: For patients with malignant and with benign thyroid disease, the researchers compared repertoires between peripheral blood samples and tumor or nodule tissue samples.

Beyond this particular receptor, the publication reports: TCR beta diversity was reported as significantly higher in malignant tumors than in benign nodules, in both blood and tumor samples.

The library came from PCR. Reads for this sample came from an Illumina HiSeq 4000. High-throughput sequencing was used to profile the CDR3 region of the TCR beta-chain in every patient. As for the authors' bioinformatics: Drawing on CDR3 differences between clinicopathological groups, the researchers built a classifier meant to tell apart patients with distant-metastatic papillary thyroid cancer. The Shannon index was used to measure repertoire diversity, and the Morisita-Horn index was used to measure how similar tumor and blood repertoires were. TCRdb handled the public reads itself, with Q25 trimming in fastp and clone calling in MiXCR, and kept productive beta chains. The V and J calls shown here were made by TCRdb, not taken from the authors' results. In all, the sample holds 50,000 or so clones, and under 25% of those were seen once. The ten largest clones add up to over 3% of the sample. CDR1 and CDR2 are read off the germline V gene as KGHSH and LQKENI. The CDR3 holds 17 amino acids from the cysteine to the phenylalanine. Left in the record is the CDR3 DNA by itself, 51 bases read in frame from the first base. At the junction V is shortened by 2 bases and J by 0 bases, with 16 bases in between.

No treatment had been received by any patient before thyroid surgery. Using T-cell receptor beta sequencing, the researchers looked back retrospectively at clinical samples from patients, gathered between about 2011 and 2019. Sample: blood. The origin of this receptor is a male donor with papillary thyroid cancer or a benign thyroid nodule (not recorded which). Some clones in this sample may be carry-over from other donors' samples. The chain uses TRBV18 and TRBJ1-1; the D segment could be TRBD1, given 5 matching bases. The CDR3 protein is CASSPGRQGGVNTEAFF. The DNA sequence reads TGTGCCAGCTCACCAGGGCGGCAGGGAGGCGTGAACACTGAAGCTTTCTTT.